The TCR beta chain under discussion was sequenced for a study of CD8 T cells in ankylosing spondylitis. Study-wide results and caveats: Typical of ankylosing spondylitis blood, it appeared, was a TCR beta motif of under 10 highly homologous variants.

This clonotype was seen a few times. Its matching antigen is unknown. TCRdb processed the 5' RACE reads anew with MiXCR; each CDR3 protein has one entry. Among hundreds of thousands of distinct CDR3 sequences listed, approximately 10% were seen once. V was clipped by 1 base and J by 7 bases, with 17 bases between them. Germline V gene data show CDR1 as SGHTA and CDR2 as FQGTGA. CDR3 size: 16 residues. The sequenced sample was blood, either unsorted or a sorted T cell fraction (not recorded which). The J gene is TRBJ2-1, the V gene TRBV7-3; perhaps D is TRBD1 or TRBD2 (6 bases each). The source of this sequence is a male donor with ankylosing spondylitis. The DNA of the CDR3 is TGTGCCAGCAGCTTAAGAGGGGGTCGCGGGGAGAATGAGCAGTTCTTC. Amino acid sequence: CASSLRGGRGENEQFF.